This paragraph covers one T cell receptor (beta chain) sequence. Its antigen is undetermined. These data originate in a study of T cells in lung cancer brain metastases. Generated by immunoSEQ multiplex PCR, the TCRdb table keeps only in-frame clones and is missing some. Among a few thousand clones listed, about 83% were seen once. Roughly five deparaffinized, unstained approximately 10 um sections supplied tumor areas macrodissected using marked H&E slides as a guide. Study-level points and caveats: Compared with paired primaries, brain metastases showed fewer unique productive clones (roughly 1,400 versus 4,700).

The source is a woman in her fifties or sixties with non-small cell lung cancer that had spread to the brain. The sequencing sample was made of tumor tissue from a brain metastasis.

The CDR3: CASSLVETQYF. The CDR3 DNA sequence: TGTGCCAGCAGTTTGGTAGAGACCCAGTACTTC. This sequence joins TRBV28 and TRBJ2-5; D call uncertain. V lost 3 bases and J 4 bases, leaving 3 bases between the germline ends. The germline CDR1 and CDR2 sequences are MDHEN and SYDVKM. This CDR3 has 11 residues. The entire variable domain, with the rest obtained from reference TRBV28 and TRBJ2-5, is as follows: DVKVTQSSRYLVKRTGEKVFLECVQDMDHENMFWYRQDPGLGLRLIYFSYDVKMKEKGDIPEGYSVSREKKERFSLILESASTNQTSMYLCASSLVETQYFGPGTRLLVL.